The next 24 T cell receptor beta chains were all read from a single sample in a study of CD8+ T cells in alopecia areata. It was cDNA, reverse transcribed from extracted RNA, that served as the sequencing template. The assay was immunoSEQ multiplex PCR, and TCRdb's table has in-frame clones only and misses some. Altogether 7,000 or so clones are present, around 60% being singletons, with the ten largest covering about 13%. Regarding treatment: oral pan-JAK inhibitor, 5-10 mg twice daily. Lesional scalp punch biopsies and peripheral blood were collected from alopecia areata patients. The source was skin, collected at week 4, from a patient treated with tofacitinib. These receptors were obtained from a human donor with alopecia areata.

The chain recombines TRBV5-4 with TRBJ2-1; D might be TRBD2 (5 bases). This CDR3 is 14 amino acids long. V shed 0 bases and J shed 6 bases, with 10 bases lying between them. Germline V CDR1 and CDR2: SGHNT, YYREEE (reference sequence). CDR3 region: CASSLEGSGNEQFF. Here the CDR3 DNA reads TGTGCCAGCAGCTTGGAAGGGAGTGGCAATGAGCAGTTCTTC.

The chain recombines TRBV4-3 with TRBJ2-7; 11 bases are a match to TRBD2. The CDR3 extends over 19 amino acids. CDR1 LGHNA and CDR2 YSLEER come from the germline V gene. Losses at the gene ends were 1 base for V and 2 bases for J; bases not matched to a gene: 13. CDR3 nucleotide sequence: TGCGCCAGCAGCCAAGCTCTCCCACAAAAACTAGCGGGGGCCTACGAGCAGTACTTC. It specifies CASSQALPQKLAGAYEQYF.

CDR3 DNA: TGCGCCAGCAGCCATCAACCCGGGGGGGCCAGTAATGAGCAGTTCTTC. Translated, it gives CASSHQPGGASNEQFF. The chain recombines TRBV4-1 with TRBJ2-1; 8 bases agree with TRBD2. V was pared by 3 bases and J by 7 bases, with 11 bases of the junction left unmatched. Per the germline V gene, CDR1 is MGHRA and CDR2 is YSYEKL. This CDR3 is 16 amino acids long.

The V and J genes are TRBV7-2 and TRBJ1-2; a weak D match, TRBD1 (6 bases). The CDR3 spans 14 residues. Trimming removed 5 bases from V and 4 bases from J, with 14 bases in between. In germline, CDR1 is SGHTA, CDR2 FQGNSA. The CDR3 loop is CASSPQQGTYGYTF. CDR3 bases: TGTGCCAGCAGCCCGCAACAGGGAACCTATGGCTACACCTTC.

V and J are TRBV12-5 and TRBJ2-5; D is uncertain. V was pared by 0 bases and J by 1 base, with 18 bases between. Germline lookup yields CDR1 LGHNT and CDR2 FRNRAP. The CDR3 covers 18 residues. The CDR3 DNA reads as TGTGCTAGTGGTTTGGTCCGGACCTTAAAGGTATCCCAAGAGACCCAGTACTTC. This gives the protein CASGLVRTLKVSQETQYF.

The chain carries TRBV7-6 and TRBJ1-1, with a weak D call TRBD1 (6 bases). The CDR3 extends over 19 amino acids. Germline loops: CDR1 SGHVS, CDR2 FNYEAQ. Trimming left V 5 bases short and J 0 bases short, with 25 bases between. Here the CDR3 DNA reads TGTGCCAGCAGCCGGGAGAGGGGGGCCACTCACTCAATGAACACTGAAGCTTTCTTT. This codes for CASSRERGATHSMNTEAFF. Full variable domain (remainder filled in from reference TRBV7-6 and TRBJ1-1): GAGVSQSPRYKVTKRGQDVALRCDPISGHVSLYWYRQALGQGPEFLTYFNYEAQQDKSGLPNDRFSAERPEGSISTLTIQRTEQRDSAMYRCASSRERGATHSMNTEAFFGQGTRLTVV.

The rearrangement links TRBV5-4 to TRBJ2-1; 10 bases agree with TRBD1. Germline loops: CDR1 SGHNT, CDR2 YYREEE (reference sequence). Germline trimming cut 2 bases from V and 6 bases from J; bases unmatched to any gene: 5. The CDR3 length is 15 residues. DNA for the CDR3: TGTGCCAGCAGCTTCCGGGACAGGGGCCGCAATGAGCAGTTCTTC. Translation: CASSFRDRGRNEQFF.

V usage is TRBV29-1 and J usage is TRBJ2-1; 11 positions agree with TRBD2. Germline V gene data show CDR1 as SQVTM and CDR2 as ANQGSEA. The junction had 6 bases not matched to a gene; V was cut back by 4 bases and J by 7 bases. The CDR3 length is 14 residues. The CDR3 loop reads CSVVVAGGINEQFF. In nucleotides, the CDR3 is TGCAGCGTTGTGGTAGCGGGGGGGATTAATGAGCAGTTCTTC.

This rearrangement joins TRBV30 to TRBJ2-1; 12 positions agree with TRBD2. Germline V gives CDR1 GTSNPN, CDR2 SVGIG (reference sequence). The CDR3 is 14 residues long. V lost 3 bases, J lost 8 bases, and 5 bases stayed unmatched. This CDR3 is CAWRLAGGPHEQFF. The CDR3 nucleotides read TGTGCCTGGAGGCTAGCGGGAGGGCCTCATGAGCAGTTCTTC.

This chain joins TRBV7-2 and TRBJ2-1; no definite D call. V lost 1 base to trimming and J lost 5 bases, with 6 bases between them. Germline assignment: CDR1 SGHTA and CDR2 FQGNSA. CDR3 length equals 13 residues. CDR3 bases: TGTGCCAGCAGCTTAGAGGTGGACAATGAGCAGTTCTTC. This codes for CASSLEVDNEQFF.

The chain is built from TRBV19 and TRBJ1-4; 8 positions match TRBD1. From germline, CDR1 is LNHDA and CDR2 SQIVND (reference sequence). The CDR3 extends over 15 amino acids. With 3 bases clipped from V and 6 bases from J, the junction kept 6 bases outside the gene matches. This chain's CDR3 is CASSIWTGWHEKLFF. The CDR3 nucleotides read TGTGCCAGTAGTATCTGGACAGGGTGGCATGAAAAACTGTTTTTT. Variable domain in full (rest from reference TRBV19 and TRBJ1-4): DGGITQSPKYLFRKEGQNVTLSCEQNLNHDAMYWYRQDPGQGLRLIYYSQIVNDFQKGDIAEGYSVSREKKESFPLTVTSAQKNPTAFYLCASSIWTGWHEKLFFGSGTQLSVL.

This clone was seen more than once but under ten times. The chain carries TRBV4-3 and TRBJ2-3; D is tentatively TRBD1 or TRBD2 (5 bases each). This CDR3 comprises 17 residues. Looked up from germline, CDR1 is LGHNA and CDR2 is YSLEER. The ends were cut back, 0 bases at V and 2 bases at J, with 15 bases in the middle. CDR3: CASSQDLQGEPTDTQYF. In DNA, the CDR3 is TGCGCCAGCAGCCAAGACCTCCAGGGAGAACCCACAGATACGCAGTATTTT.

The chain's CDR3 is CASRGQLNTEAFF. The CDR3, as DNA: TGTGCCAGCAGGGGACAGTTGAACACTGAAGCTTTCTTT. The chain recombines TRBV2 with TRBJ1-1; 7 nucleotides align to TRBD1. The CDR3 consists of 13 residues. V lost 6 bases, J lost 0 bases, and 1 base stayed unmatched. Germline-derived CDR1 and CDR2 are SNHLY and FYNNEI.

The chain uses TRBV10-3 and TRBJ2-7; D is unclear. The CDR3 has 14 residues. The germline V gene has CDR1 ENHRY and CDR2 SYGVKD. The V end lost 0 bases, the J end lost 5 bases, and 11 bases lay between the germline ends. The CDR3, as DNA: TGTGCCATCAGTGAGTCGACTCGGAGTGACGAGCAGTACTTC. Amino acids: CAISESTRSDEQYF.

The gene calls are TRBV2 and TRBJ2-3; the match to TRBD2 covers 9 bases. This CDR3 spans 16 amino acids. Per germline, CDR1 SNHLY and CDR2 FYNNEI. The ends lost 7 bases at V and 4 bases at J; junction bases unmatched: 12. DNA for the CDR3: TGTGCCAGCATCAAGGGTGACAAGCGGGGGGCAGATACGCAGTATTTT. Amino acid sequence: CASIKGDKRGADTQYF.

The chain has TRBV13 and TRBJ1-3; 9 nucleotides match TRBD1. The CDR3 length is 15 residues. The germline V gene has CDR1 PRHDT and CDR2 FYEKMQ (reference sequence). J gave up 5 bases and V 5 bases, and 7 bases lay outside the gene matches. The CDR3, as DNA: TGTGCCAGCAGCGAGGGACAGGGTGTAAGAAACACCATATATTTT. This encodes CASSEGQGVRNTIYF.

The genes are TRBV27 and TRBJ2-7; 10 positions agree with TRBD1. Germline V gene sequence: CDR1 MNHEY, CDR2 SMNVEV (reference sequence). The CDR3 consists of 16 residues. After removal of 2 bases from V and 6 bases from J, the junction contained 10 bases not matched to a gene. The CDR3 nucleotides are TGTGCCAGCAGTTTAACGTTTCGACAGGGGGCGGGCGAGCAGTACTTC. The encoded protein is CASSLTFRQGAGEQYF.

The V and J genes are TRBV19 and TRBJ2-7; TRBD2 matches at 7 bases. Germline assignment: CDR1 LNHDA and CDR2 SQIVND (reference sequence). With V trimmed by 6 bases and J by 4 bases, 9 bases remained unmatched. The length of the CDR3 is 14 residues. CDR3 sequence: CASSPQGGVYEQYF. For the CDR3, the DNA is TGTGCCAGTAGCCCCCAGGGAGGGGTTTACGAGCAGTACTTC.

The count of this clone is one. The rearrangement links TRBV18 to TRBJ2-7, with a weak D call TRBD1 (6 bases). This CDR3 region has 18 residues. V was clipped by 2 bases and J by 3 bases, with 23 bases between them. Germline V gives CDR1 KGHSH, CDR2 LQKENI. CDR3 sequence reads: CASSPIYWPGQPNYEQYF. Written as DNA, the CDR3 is TGTGCCAGCTCACCAATATATTGGCCGGGACAACCGAACTACGAGCAGTACTTC.

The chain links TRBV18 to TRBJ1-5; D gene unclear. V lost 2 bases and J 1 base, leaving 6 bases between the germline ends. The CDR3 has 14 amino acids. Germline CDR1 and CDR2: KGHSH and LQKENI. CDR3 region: CASSPAGSNQPQHF. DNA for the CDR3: TGTGCCAGCTCACCAGCTGGAAGCAATCAGCCCCAGCATTTT.

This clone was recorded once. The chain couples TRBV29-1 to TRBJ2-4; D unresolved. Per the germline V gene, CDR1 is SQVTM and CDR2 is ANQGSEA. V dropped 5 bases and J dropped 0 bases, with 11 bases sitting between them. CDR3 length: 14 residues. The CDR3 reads CSVRTTLAKNIQYF. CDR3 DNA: TGCAGCGTTAGAACAACTTTAGCCAAAAACATTCAGTACTTC.

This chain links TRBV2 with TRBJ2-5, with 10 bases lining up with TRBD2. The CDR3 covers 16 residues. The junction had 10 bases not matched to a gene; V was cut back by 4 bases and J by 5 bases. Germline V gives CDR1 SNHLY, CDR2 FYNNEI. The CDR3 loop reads CASSVAGGHVGETQYF. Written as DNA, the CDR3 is TGTGCCAGCAGTGTAGCGGGGGGCCATGTCGGGGAGACCCAGTACTTC.

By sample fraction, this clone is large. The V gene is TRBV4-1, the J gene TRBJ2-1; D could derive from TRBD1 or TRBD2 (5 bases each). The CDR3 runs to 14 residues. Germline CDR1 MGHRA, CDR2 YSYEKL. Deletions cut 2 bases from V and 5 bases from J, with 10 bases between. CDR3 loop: CASSQPGPHNEQFF. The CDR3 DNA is TGCGCCAGCAGCCAACCGGGACCCCACAATGAGCAGTTCTTC.

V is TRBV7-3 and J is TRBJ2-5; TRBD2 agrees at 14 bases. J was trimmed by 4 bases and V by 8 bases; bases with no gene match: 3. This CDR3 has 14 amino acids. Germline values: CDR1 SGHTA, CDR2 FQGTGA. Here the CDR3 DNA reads TGTGCCAGCTTGACTAGCGGGAGGGGAGAGACCCAGTACTTC. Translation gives CASLTSGRGETQYF.